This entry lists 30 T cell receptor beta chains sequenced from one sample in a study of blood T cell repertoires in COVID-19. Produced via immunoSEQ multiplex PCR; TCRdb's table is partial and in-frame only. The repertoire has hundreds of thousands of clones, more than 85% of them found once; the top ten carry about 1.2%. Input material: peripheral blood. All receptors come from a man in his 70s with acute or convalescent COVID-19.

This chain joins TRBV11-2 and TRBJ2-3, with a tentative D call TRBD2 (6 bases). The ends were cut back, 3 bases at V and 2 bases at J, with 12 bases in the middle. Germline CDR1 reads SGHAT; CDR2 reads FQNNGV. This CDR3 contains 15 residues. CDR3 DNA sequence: TGTGCCAGCAGCTTCGGCAGGGAGGTCACAGATACGCAGTATTTT. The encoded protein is CASSFGREVTDTQYF.

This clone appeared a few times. For the CDR3, the DNA is TGCGCCAGCAGCCAAGAGGAACGCGGGAGCACAGATACGCAGTATTTT. This sequence encodes CASSQEERGSTDTQYF. J is TRBJ2-3 and V is TRBV4-1; a possible D gene is TRBD2 (5 bases). Trimming removed 0 bases from V and 0 bases from J, with 10 bases in between. The CDR3 has 16 residues. Germline-derived CDR1 and CDR2 are MGHRA and YSYEKL.

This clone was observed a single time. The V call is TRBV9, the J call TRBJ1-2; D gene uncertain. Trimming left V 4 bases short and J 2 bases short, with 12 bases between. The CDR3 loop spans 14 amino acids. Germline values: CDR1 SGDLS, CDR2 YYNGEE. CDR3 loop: CASSILSGNYGYTF. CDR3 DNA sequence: TGTGCCAGCAGCATACTCTCGGGAAACTATGGCTACACCTTC.

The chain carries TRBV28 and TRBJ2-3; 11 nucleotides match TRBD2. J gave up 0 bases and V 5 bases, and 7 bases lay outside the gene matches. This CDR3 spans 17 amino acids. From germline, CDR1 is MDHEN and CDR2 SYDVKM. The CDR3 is CASSLGTSGSSTDTQYF. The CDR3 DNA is TGTGCCAGCAGTCTAGGGACTAGCGGTTCTAGCACAGATACGCAGTATTTT.

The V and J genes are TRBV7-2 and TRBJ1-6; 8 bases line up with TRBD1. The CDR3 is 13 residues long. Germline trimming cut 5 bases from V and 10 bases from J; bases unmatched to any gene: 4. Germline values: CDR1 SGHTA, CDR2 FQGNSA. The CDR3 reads CASSTRQGSPLHF. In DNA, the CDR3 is TGTGCCAGCAGCACTAGACAGGGGTCACCCCTCCACTTT.

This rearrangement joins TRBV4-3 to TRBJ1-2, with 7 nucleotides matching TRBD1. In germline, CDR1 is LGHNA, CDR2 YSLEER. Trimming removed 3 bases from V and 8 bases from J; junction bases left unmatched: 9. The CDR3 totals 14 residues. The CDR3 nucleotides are TGCGCCAGCAGCCAGGCCGACAGGGAGAAAGGCTACACCTTC. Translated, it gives CASSQADREKGYTF.

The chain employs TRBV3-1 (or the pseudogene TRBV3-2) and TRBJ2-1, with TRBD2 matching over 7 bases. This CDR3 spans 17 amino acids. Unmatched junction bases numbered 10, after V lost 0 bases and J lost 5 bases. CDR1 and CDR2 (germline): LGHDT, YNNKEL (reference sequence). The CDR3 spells CASSQDVERGPNNEQFF. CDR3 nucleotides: TGTGCCAGCAGCCAAGATGTCGAGCGGGGCCCCAACAATGAGCAGTTCTTC.

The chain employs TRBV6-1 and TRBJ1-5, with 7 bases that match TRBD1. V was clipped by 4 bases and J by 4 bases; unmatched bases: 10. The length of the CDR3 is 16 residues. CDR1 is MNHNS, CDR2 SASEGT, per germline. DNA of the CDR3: TGTGCCAGCAGTGGCACTAGGGGGCAAGGAAATCAGCCCCAGCATTTT. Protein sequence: CASSGTRGQGNQPQHF.

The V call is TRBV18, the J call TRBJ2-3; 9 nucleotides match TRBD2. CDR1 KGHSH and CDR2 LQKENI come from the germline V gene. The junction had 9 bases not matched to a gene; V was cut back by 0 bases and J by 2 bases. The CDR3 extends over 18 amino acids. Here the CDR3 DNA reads TGTGCCAGCTCACCACCGGGGGCGGTAGCGGGGGCCACAGATACGCAGTATTTT. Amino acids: CASSPPGAVAGATDTQYF.

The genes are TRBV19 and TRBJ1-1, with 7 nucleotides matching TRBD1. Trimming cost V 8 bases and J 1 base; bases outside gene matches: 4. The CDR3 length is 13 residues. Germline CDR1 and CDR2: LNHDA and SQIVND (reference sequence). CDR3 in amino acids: CASPTGPNTEAFF. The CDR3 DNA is TGTGCCAGTCCGACAGGGCCGAACACTGAAGCTTTCTTT.

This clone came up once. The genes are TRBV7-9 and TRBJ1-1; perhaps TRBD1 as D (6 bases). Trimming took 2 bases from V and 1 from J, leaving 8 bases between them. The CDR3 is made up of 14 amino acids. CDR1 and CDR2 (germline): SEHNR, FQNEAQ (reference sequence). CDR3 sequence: CASSLQGTNTEAFF. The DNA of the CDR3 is TGTGCCAGCAGCTTACAGGGGACGAACACTGAAGCTTTCTTT.

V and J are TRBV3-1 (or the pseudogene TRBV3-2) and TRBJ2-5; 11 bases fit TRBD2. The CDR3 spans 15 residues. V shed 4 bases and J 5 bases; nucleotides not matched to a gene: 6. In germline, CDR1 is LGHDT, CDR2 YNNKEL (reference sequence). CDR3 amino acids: CASSPTSGMGETQYF. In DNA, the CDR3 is TGTGCCAGCAGCCCGACTAGCGGGATGGGGGAGACCCAGTACTTC.

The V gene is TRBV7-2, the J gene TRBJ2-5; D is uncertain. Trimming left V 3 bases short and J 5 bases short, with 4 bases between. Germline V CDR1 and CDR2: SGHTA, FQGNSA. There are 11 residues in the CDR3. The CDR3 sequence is CASSFQETQYF. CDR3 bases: TGTGCCAGCAGCTTCCAGGAGACCCAGTACTTC.

The CDR3 protein is CASDRDSYEQYF. CDR3 in DNA: TGTGCCAGCGACAGGGACTCCTACGAGCAGTACTTC. The rearrangement uses TRBV2 and TRBJ2-7; 7 bases line up with TRBD1. Germline lookup yields CDR1 SNHLY and CDR2 FYNNEI. The CDR3 totals 12 residues. V lost 8 bases and J lost 0; bases outside the gene matches: 1.

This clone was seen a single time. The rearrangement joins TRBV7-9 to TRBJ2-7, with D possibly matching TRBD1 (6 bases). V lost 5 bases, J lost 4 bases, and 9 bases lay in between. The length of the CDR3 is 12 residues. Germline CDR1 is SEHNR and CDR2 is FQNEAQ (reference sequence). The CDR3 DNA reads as TGTGCCAGCAGCGCAGACAGGTACGAGCAGTACTTC. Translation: CASSADRYEQYF.

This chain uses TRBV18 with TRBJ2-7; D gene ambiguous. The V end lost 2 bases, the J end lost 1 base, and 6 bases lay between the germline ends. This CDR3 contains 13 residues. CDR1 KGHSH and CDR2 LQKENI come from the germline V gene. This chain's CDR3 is CASSPADSYEQYF. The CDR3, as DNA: TGTGCCAGCTCACCAGCAGATTCCTACGAGCAGTACTTC. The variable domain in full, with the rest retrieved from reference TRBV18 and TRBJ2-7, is NAGVMQNPRHLVRRRGQEARLRCSPMKGHSHVYWYRQLPEEGLKFMVYLQKENIIDESGMPKERFSAEFPKEGPSILRIQQVVRGDSAAYFCASSPADSYEQYFGPGTRLTVT.

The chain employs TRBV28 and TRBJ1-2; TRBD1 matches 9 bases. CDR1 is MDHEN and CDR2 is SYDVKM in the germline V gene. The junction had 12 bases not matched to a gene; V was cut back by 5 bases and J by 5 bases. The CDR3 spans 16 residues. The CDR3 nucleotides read TGTGCCAGCAGTACCCCGGGACAGGGAAACGGTTATGGCTACACCTTC. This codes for CASSTPGQGNGYGYTF.

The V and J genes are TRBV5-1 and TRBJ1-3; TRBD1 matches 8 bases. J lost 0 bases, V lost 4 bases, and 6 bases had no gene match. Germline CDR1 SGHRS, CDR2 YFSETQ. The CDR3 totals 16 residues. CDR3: CASSGQGPHSGNTIYF. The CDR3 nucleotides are TGCGCCAGCAGCGGACAGGGACCCCACTCTGGAAACACCATATATTTT.

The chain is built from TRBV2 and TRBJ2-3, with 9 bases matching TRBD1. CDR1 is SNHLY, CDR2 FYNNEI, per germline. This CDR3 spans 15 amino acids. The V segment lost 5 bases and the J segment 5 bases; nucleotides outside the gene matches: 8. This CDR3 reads CASSILRQGEDTQYF. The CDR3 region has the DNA TGTGCCAGCAGTATTCTTCGACAGGGGGAAGATACGCAGTATTTT. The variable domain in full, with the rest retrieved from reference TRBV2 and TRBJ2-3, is EPEVTQTPSHQVTQMGQEVILRCVPISNHLYFYWYRQILGQKVEFLVSFYNNEISEKSEIFDDQFSVERPDGSNFTLKIRSTKLEDSAMYFCASSILRQGEDTQYFGPGTRLTVL.

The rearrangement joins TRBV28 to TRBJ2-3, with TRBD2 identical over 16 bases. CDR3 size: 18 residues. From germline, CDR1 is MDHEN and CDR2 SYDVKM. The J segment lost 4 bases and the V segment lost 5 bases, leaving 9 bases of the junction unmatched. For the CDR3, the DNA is TGTGCCAGCAGTCGCTCGGGACTAGCGGGGGGGGGTTCAGATACGCAGTATTTT. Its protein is CASSRSGLAGGGSDTQYF. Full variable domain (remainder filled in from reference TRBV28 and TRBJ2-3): DVKVTQSSRYLVKRTGEKVFLECVQDMDHENMFWYRQDPGLGLRLIYFSYDVKMKEKGDIPEGYSVSREKKERFSLILESASTNQTSMYLCASSRSGLAGGGSDTQYFGPGTRLTVL.

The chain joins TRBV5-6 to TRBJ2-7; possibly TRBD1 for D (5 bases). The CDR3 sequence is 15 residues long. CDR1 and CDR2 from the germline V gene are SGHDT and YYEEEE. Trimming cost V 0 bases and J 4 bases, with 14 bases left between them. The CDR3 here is CASSLGRGVEYEQYF. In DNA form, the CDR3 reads TGTGCCAGCAGCTTGGGTAGGGGTGTTGAGTACGAGCAGTACTTC.

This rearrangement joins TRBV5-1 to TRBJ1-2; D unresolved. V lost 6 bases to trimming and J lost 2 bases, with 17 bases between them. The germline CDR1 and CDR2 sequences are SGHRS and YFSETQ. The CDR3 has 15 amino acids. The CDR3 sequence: CASTPWTGENYGYTF. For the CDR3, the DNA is TGCGCCAGCACCCCTTGGACCGGGGAAAACTATGGCTACACCTTC.

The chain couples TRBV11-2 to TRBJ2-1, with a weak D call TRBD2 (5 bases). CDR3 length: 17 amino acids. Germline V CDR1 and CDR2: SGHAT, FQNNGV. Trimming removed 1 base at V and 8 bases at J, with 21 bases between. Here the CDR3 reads CASSLVIPGAAGDEQFF. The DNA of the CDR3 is TGTGCCAGCAGCTTAGTAATCCCCGGAGCGGCAGGTGATGAGCAGTTCTTC.

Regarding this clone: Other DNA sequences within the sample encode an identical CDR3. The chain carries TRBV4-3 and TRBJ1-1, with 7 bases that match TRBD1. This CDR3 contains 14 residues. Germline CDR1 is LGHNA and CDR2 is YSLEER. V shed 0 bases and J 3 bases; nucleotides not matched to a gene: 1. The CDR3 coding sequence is TGCGCCAGCAGCCAAGACAGGGGGGACACTGAAGCTTTCTTT. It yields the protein CASSQDRGDTEAFF.

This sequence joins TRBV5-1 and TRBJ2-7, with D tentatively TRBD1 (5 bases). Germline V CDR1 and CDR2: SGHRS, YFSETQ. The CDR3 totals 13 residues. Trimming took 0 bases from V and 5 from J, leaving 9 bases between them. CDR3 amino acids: CASSLDPGNEQYF. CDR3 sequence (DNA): TGCGCCAGCAGCTTGGATCCAGGGAACGAGCAGTACTTC.

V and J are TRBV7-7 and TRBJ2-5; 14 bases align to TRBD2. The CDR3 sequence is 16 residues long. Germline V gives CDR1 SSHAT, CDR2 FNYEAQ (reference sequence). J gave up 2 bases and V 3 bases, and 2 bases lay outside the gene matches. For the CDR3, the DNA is TGTGCCAGCAGCTTGGGACTAGCGGGGGCACAAGAGACCCAGTACTTC. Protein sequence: CASSLGLAGAQETQYF.

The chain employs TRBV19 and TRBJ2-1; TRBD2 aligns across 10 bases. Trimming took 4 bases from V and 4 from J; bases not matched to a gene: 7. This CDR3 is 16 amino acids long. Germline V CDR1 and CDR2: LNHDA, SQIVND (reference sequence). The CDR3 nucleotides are TGTGCCAGTAGTAACCGACTAGCGGGCGGTTACAATGAGCAGTTCTTC. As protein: CASSNRLAGGYNEQFF.

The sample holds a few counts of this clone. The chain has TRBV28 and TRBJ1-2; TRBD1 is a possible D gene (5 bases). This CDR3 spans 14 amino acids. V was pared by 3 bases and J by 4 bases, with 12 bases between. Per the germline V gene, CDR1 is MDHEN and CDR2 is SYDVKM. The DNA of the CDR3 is TGTGCCAGCAGTTTTTGGGGGACTAGCTATGGCTACACCTTC. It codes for CASSFWGTSYGYTF.

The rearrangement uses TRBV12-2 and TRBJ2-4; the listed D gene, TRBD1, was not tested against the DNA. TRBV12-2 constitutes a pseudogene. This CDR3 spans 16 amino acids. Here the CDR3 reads CAPGPQATLAKNIQYF. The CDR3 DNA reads TGTGCACCCGGTCCCCAGGCCACCCTAGCCAAAAACATTCAGTACTTC.

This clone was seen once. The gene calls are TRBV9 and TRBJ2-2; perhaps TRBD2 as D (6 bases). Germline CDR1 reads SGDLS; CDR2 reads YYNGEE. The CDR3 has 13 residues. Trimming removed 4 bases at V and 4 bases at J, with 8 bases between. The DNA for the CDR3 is TGTGCCAGCAGCTGGACTACCACCGGGGAGCTGTTTTTT. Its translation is CASSWTTTGELFF.